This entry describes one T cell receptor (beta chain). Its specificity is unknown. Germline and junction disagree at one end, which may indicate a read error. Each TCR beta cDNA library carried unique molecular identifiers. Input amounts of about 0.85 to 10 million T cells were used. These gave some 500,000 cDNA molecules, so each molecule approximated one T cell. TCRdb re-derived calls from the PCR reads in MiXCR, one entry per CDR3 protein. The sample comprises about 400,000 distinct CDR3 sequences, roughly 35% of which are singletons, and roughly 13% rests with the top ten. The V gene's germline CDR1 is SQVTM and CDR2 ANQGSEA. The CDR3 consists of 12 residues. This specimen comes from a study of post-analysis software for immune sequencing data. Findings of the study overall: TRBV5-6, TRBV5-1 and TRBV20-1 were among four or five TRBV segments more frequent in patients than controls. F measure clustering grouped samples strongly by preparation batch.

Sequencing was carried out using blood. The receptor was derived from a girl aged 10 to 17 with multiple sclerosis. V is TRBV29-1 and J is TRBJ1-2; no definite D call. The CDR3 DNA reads TGCAGCGCCGGAAGGCAGAACTATGACTACACCTTC. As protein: CSAGRQNYDYTF. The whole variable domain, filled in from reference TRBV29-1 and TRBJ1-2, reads SAVISQKPSRDICQRGTSLTIQCQVDSQVTMMFWYRQQPGQSLTLIATANQGSEATYESGFVIDKFPISRPNLTFSTLTVSNMSPEDSSIYLCSAGRQNYDYTFGSGTRLTVV.